Listed below are T cell receptor beta chains from one sample, sequenced in a study of T cell repertoires in cytomegalovirus infection. A single record per CDR3 protein comes from TCRdb applying MiXCR to the reads. Among about 150,000 distinct CDR3 sequences, around 24% were seen once, and the ten largest hold approximately 11%. Sequencing was carried out using PBMCs. These TCRs come from a human donor in good health (CMV status not recorded). Some clones in this sample may be carry-over from other donors' samples. Both conserved end residues are part of each CDR3. A D gene is named only where the DNA matches it firmly. Clone size is stated in some rows and not others, as once, few, many or a class when expanded.

D gene	J gene	V gene	clone size	CDR3 DNA	CDR3 protein
TRBD2	TRBJ2-1	TRBV7-8	many	TGTGCCAGCAGCTTATTAGCGGGGGGGAGTACGAATGAGCAGTTCTTC	CASSLLAGGSTNEQFF
-	TRBJ2-3	TRBV7-2	many	TGTGCCAGCAGCTTAGGCTCCCTCACTCGCACAGATACGCAGTATTTT	CASSLGSLTRTDTQYF
TRBD1	TRBJ1-2	TRBV7-9	-	TGTGCCAGCAGCTGGACAGGGGACGGCTACACCTTC	CASSWTGDGYTF
-	TRBJ2-2	TRBV6-5	-	TGTGCCAGCAGTAGGACCCGGGAGCTGTTTTTT	CASSRTRELFF
TRBD1	TRBJ2-1	TRBV19	few	TGTGCCAGTAGTACACCGGGACAGGTTAACAATGAGCAGTTCTTC	CASSTPGQVNNEQFF
-	TRBJ2-5	TRBV7-3	few	TGTGCCAGCAGCCGGGACGAAAAGACCCAGTACTTC	CASSRDEKTQYF
-	TRBJ1-4	TRBV7-9	-	TGTGCCAGCAGCTCCGGGACCGCCGAAAAACTGTTTTTT	CASSSGTAEKLFF
TRBD2	TRBJ2-1	TRBV29-1	-	TGCAGCGTCCTAGCGGTACGCAATGAGCAGTTCTTC	CSVLAVRNEQFF
-	TRBJ2-1	TRBV2	-	TGTGCCAGCAGACCCCTCGGCAATGAGCAGTTCTTC	CASRPLGNEQFF
-	TRBJ2-3	TRBV2	few	TGTGCCAGCAGTGAATTAGGATACTTGGATACGCAGTATTTT	CASSELGYLDTQYF
-	TRBJ1-3	TRBV20-1	-	TGCAGTGCTAGACAGTCTGGAAACACCATATATTTT	CSARQSGNTIYF
-	TRBJ2-5	TRBV7-9	-	TGTGCCAGCAGCTTTACGCTCCAAGAGACCCAGTACTTC	CASSFTLQETQYF
-	TRBJ2-1	TRBV5-1	-	TGCGCCAGCAGCGACCCCGGGAGTACCTATGAGCAGTTCTTC	CASSDPGSTYEQFF
-	TRBJ2-5	TRBV6-2/TRBV6-3	once	TGTGCCAGCAGTTTTCCGGGACACCTTTACTTC	CASSFPGHLYF
-	TRBJ2-7	TRBV7-8	many	TGTGCCAGCAGAAAGGCCCAAGCCAACGAGCAGTACTTC	CASRKAQANEQYF
-	TRBJ2-2	TRBV7-2	few	TGTGCCAGCAGCCTCGGACAGCCAACTGTCACCGGGGAGCTGTTTTTT	CASSLGQPTVTGELFF
-	TRBJ2-1	TRBV7-2	many	TGTGCCAGCAAAAGGTTAGCGGATGAGCAGTTCTTC	CASKRLADEQFF
-	TRBJ1-3	TRBV2	-	TGTGCCAGCCTTAAGTACTCTGGAAACACCATATATTTT	CASLKYSGNTIYF
-	TRBJ2-7	TRBV27	-	TGTGCCAGCAGCCTTTTGGGGACTCCACAAAAGGCCTACGAGCAGTACTTC	CASSLLGTPQKAYEQYF
-	TRBJ2-3	TRBV28	-	TGTGCCAGCAGTTTTGGGCCAGATACGCAGTATTTT	CASSFGPDTQYF
-	TRBJ2-3	TRBV28	-	TGTGCCAGCAGTTTACCTCGGCGCACAGATACGCAGTATTTT	CASSLPRRTDTQYF
-	TRBJ1-1	TRBV18	-	TGTGCCAGCTCAACTTTGACGGCCGCTAACACTGAAGCTTTCTTT	CASSTLTAANTEAFF
-	TRBJ1-5	TRBV7-2	many	TGTGCCAGCAGCTTTCCGGGTAATCAGCCCCAGCATTTT	CASSFPGNQPQHF
TRBD1	TRBJ1-5	TRBV20-1	-	TGCAGTGCTAGAGATCGGGGGACAGGGGGCGCGGGCAATCAGCCCCAGCATTTT	CSARDRGTGGAGNQPQHF
-	TRBJ1-2	TRBV20-1	-	TGCAGTGCTAGTCTTCCCGTAATCTATGGCTACACCTTC	CSASLPVIYGYTF
TRBD1	TRBJ1-2	TRBV7-2	-	TGTGCCAGCAGCTCCTTACAGGGGGGGGACTATGGCTACACCTTC	CASSSLQGGDYGYTF
-	TRBJ2-7	TRBV7-2	-	TGTGCCAGCAGCTCAGCCGGGACTTCATACGAGCAGTACTTC	CASSSAGTSYEQYF
-	TRBJ2-5	TRBV20-1	-	TGCAGTGCTCCACGGACAGCGGGAGAGACCCAGTACTTC	CSAPRTAGETQYF
-	TRBJ2-3	TRBV7-2	many	TGTGCCAGTTCGATGGTGGCGGGAACCACAGATACGCAGTATTTT	CASSMVAGTTDTQYF
TRBD1	TRBJ2-7	TRBV7-9	many	TGTGCCAGCAGCTGGGACAGGGTCCCCTACGAGCAGTACTTC	CASSWDRVPYEQYF
-	TRBJ1-3	TRBV28	-	TGTGCCAGTTCCTTGGACAACTTTGGTGTTGACACCATATATTTT	CASSLDNFGVDTIYF
TRBD1	TRBJ2-5	TRBV7-8	many	TGTGCCAGCAGCTTATATGGGACAGGGATTATAGTGGAGACCCAGTACTTC	CASSLYGTGIIVETQYF
-	TRBJ2-7	TRBV12-3/TRBV12-4	many	TGTGCCAGCAGGGCCGGCCTAGCGCCGTCCTACGAGCAGTACTTC	CASRAGLAPSYEQYF
TRBD2	TRBJ2-7	TRBV19	-	TGTGCCAGTAGTTTAACTAGCGGGCACTCCTACGAGCAGTACTTC	CASSLTSGHSYEQYF
-	TRBJ2-4	TRBV7-9	-	TGTGCCAGCAGCGTACGAAGTGGTGGCATTCAGTACTTC	CASSVRSGGIQYF
-	TRBJ2-3	TRBV6-6	-	TGTGCCAGCAGTTACCGGGGGAGAGCTAGCACAGATACGCAGTATTTT	CASSYRGRASTDTQYF
-	TRBJ1-3	TRBV19	-	TGTGCCAGTAAATTGGAACCAAATTCTGGAAACACCATATATTTT	CASKLEPNSGNTIYF
-	TRBJ2-5	TRBV20-1	-	TGCAGTGCTAGAGATCGGGATCCTAAAGAGACCCAGTACTTC	CSARDRDPKETQYF
TRBD2	TRBJ2-1	TRBV11-2	-	TGTGCCAGCAGCTTCGCGGGGGGGGCAAATGAGCAGTTCTTC	CASSFAGGANEQFF
-	TRBJ1-2	TRBV7-2	many	TGTGCCAGCAGCTTATTAGGGGTTGGTACGACAGGATCGAGTGGCTACACCTTC	CASSLLGVGTTGSSGYTF
-	TRBJ1-5	TRBV25-1	-	TGTGCCAGCAGTGAATCCCCAATCAGGGAGGGTCAGCCCCAGCATTTT	CASSESPIREGQPQHF
TRBD1	TRBJ1-5	TRBV6-1	many	TGTGCCAGTTCGGACAGGGGGCGCGGGATGAGCAATCAGCCCCAGCATTTT	CASSDRGRGMSNQPQHF
TRBD1	TRBJ1-5	TRBV7-9	many	TGTGCCAGCACCGGACAGGGGGCGACTCAGCCCCAGCATTTT	CASTGQGATQPQHF
-	TRBJ2-7	TRBV7-2	many	TGTGCCAGCAGCGTAATGCAGGGCTACGAGCAGTACTTC	CASSVMQGYEQYF
-	TRBJ2-7	TRBV28	few	TGTGCCAGCACAGACGGTCCCTACGAGCAGTACTTC	CASTDGPYEQYF
-	TRBJ2-7	TRBV6-2/TRBV6-3	-	TGTGCCAGCAGTTACTCGGCGGGGCCGGCCTACGAGCAGTACTTC	CASSYSAGPAYEQYF
-	TRBJ2-3	TRBV7-2	-	TGTGCCACAGAAGCCCTATTTAGCACAGATACGCAGTATTTT	CATEALFSTDTQYF
-	TRBJ1-1	TRBV6-2/TRBV6-3	-	TGTGCCAGCAGTTACGCGGCAGGTGGTCTTGGGAACACTGAAGCTTTCTTT	CASSYAAGGLGNTEAFF
-	TRBJ2-1	TRBV19	-	TGTGCCAGTAGTATCTTTGGCAGTTCCTACAATGAGCAGTTCTTC	CASSIFGSSYNEQFF
TRBD1	TRBJ2-2	TRBV4-1	-	TGCGCCAGCCAACAGGGGTCGAACACCGGGGAGCTGTTTTTT	CASQQGSNTGELFF
TRBD2	TRBJ2-3	TRBV5-6	-	TGTGCCAGCAGCTTGCTCTCGGCTAGCGGGGGCCGCACAGATACGCAGTATTTT	CASSLLSASGGRTDTQYF